What follows are 8 T cell receptor beta chains derived from one specimen sequenced in a study of blood T cell repertoires in COVID-19. TCRdb keeps only in-frame clones here, not all; method: immunoSEQ multiplex PCR. The profile shows about 670,000 clones, approximately 90% of them singletons. Sequencing was performed on peripheral blood. The receptor set was obtained from a woman aged 18-30 years with acute or convalescent COVID-19.

This chain joins TRBV4-1 and TRBJ2-7; no definite D call. The CDR3 consists of 14 residues. The V end lost 4 bases, the J end lost 1 base, and 11 bases lay between the germline ends. CDR1 and CDR2 from the germline V gene are MGHRA and YSYEKL. DNA of the CDR3: TGCGCCAGCAGCCCTCATACAGTTTCCTACGAGCAGTACTTC. Translation: CASSPHTVSYEQYF.

V usage is TRBV11-2 and J usage is TRBJ1-1, with D possibly being TRBD1 (6 bases). Per the germline V gene, CDR1 is SGHAT and CDR2 is FQNNGV. V was shortened by 5 bases and J by 6 bases, with 13 bases between the two germline ends. This CDR3 region has 13 residues. The CDR3 DNA sequence: TGTGCCAGCAGCCTGACAGGAGGCCCTGAAGCTTTCTTT. Translated: CASSLTGGPEAFF.

Turning to this clone: One base away lies a much larger clone, so this may be a sequencing read error. The chain carries TRBV7-9 and TRBJ1-2; possible D gene TRBD1, 6 bases. The V and J ends lost 5 bases and 4 bases respectively, with 8 bases between them. This CDR3 has 12 amino acids. The V gene's germline CDR1 is SEHNR and CDR2 FQNEAQ (reference sequence). The CDR3 DNA is TGTGCCAGCAGCGTACAGGGCTATGGCTACACCTTC. Its protein product is CASSVQGYGYTF.

On this clone: Other DNA sequences in this sample translate to the same CDR3. The chain uses TRBV11-2 and TRBJ1-2, with D tentatively TRBD1 (6 bases). CDR3 size: 11 residues. V shed 7 bases and J shed 4 bases, with 7 bases lying between them. Germline CDR1 and CDR2: SGHAT and FQNNGV. The chain's CDR3 is CASTDSYGYTF. CDR3 sequence (DNA): TGTGCCAGCACGGACAGCTATGGCTACACCTTC.

V usage is TRBV5-1 and J usage is TRBJ2-5, with 11 bases aligning to TRBD2. This CDR3 spans 17 amino acids. The junction had 6 bases not matched to a gene; V was cut back by 0 bases and J by 2 bases. Germline V gene data show CDR1 as SGHRS and CDR2 as YFSETQ. This CDR3 reads CASSLGLAGGVQETQYF. CDR3 nucleotides: TGCGCCAGCAGCTTGGGTCTAGCGGGGGGTGTACAAGAGACCCAGTACTTC.

The genes are TRBV7-6 and TRBJ2-1, with 11 nucleotides matching TRBD2. V shed 6 bases and J 7 bases; nucleotides not matched to a gene: 14. The CDR3 is made up of 17 amino acids. Germline V gives CDR1 SGHVS, CDR2 FNYEAQ. The CDR3 sequence: CASSPFSGGGVGNEQFF. The CDR3 nucleotides are TGTGCCAGCAGTCCTTTTAGCGGGGGGGGTGTTGGGAATGAGCAGTTCTTC. Combining the CDR3 with reference TRBV7-6 and TRBJ2-1 gives the whole variable domain GAGVSQSPRYKVTKRGQDVALRCDPISGHVSLYWYRQALGQGPEFLTYFNYEAQQDKSGLPNDRFSAERPEGSISTLTIQRTEQRDSAMYRCASSPFSGGGVGNEQFFGPGTRLTVL.

The chain combines TRBV11-2 with TRBJ2-1; TRBD2 is a possible D gene (6 bases). Trimming stripped 6 bases from V and 8 bases from J, with 17 bases between. This CDR3 is 14 amino acids long. Germline V lookup: CDR1 SGHAT, CDR2 FQNNGV. As DNA, the CDR3 is TGTGCCAGCAGTAGCGGCTTCGGCACCCATGAGCAGTTCTTC. Its protein product is CASSSGFGTHEQFF.

The V call is TRBV18, the J call TRBJ1-5; TRBD1 matches 8 bases. This CDR3 is 15 amino acids long. CDR1 KGHSH and CDR2 LQKENI come from the germline V gene. V shed 2 bases, J shed 3 bases, and the junction held 3 bases outside the gene matches. CDR3 sequence reads: CASSPTGGNNQPQHF. DNA for the CDR3: TGTGCCAGCTCACCAACAGGGGGGAACAATCAGCCCCAGCATTTT.